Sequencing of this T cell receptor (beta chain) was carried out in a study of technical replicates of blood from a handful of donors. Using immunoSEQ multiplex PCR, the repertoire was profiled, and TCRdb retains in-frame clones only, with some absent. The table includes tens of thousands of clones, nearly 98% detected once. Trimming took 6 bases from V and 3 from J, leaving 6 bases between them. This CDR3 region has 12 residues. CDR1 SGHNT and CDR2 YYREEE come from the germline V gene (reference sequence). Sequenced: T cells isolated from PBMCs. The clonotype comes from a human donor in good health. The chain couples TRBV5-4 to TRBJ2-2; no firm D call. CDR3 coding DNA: TGTGCCAGCACCCCTGACACCGGGGAGCTGTTTTTT. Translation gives CASTPDTGELFF.